This T cell receptor beta chain was identified in a study of blood T cell repertoires in COVID-19 (TCRdb year 2020). For the wider study: The collaborator samples originated in the United States, Italy and Spain and spanned the acute and convalescent phases of COVID-19. The prospective study material was composed of cDNA or gDNA derived from T cells, B-cell-depleted T cells, or PBMCs. Subjects who had been exposed to COVID-19, were actively infected with it, or had recovered from it provided the deeply sampled blood TCRbeta repertoires that made up the dataset. A freely available public database, intended as a resource for researchers studying the immune response to SARS-CoV-2, is where the repertoires were released. The samples were drawn from two sources: the first 160 participants of the ongoing ImmuneRACE study, and 950 to 1,500 subjects contributed by 6 global collaborators. Sample metadata almost always included a de-identified subject ID, COVID-19 status, age in years and sex. HLA class I and class II types, where available, came from metadata supplied by the sample provider rather than from assay-based typing.

Broader findings and caveats from the paper: How much clinical and demographic metadata was included differed by source and by participant, and the metadata was provided uncurated.

Collaborating institutions collected whole blood in K2EDTA tubes following their own protocols. For TCRbeta analysis, collaborator samples were shipped as frozen whole blood, as isolated PBMCs, or as DNA extracted from either sample type. Remarks on this clone: Which antigen it targets is not known. There are no base qualities to consult, and no much larger clone falls within one base.

The immunoSEQ Assay, a bias-controlled multiplex PCR, was used to amplify TCRbeta CDR3 regions from genomic DNA. For the original study's pipeline: The number of nucleated cells in each sample was estimated from the amplification of reference gene primers within the assay. To quantify the absolute abundance of each unique TCRbeta CDR3 rearrangement, sequence reads were collapsed and filtered. For each sample, productive Simpson clonality was calculated as the square root of Simpson's diversity index across productive rearrangements. Here the immuneACCESS table is served through TCRdb, limited to in-frame sequences with V and J called. Missing clones are a known gap in these copies; in checked studies unresolved V genes cover under half, and the rest lacks a known reason. D and trimming come from the DNA, and the V and J calls and clone size come from that table. In this sample the table shows about 150,000 clones, about four fifths of which occur a single time. The top ten clonotypes cover more than 3% of the sample.

Between the V and J ends, shortened by 1 base and 8 bases respectively, the junction contains 13 bases. Sequences SGHRS (CDR1) and YFSETQ (CDR2) are obtained from the germline V gene. The CDR3, from cysteine to phenylalanine, totals 14 residues. Left in the record is the CDR3 DNA by itself, 42 bases read in frame from the first base. The sequence is built from TRBV5-1 and TRBJ2-1; the D gene assignment is ambiguous. The origin of this receptor is a woman aged 80 or older with acute or convalescent COVID-19. The sample taken for sequencing was peripheral blood. CDR3 sequence: CASSLREPSDEQFF. At the DNA level, the sequence is TGCGCCAGCAGCTTGAGAGAACCTTCTGATGAGCAGTTCTTC.